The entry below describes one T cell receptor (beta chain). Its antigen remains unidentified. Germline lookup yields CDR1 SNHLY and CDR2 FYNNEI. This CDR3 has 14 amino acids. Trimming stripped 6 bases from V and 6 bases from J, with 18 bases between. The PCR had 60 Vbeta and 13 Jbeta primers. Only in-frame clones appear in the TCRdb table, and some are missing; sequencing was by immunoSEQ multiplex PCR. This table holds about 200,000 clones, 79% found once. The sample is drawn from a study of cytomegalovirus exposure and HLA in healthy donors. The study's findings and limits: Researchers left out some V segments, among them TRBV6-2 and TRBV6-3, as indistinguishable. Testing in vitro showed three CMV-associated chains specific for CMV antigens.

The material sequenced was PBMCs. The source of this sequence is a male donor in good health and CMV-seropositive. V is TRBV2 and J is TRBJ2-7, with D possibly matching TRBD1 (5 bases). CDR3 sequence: CASSAMDIGGEQYF. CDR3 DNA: TGTGCCAGCAGCGCAATGGACATCGGCGGCGAGCAGTACTTC.